This entry concerns a single T cell receptor beta chain. Its cognate antigen is unknown. Libraries were prepared by immunoSEQ multiplex PCR; TCRdb keeps only in-frame clonotypes and omits some of them. Found here are tens of thousands of clones, around 75% of them singletons; the top ten hold 4%. Time point denoted: pretreatment peripheral blood. Trimming left V 1 base short and J 3 bases short, with 15 bases between. The CDR3 covers 16 residues. Germline V gene data show CDR1 as LGHNA and CDR2 as YSLEER. The data stem from a study of PD-L1 blockade in urothelial cancer. As for the study in general: Analysis of the blood was performed 3 weeks (second dose) and 6 weeks after treatment start. Median T cell yield from blood was over 120,000.

Findings and caveats of the study: More expansion of tumor-associated blood clones, seen at 3 weeks, marked durable-benefit patients. Improved survival was predicted by pretreatment blood TCR clonality below the median.

The chain couples TRBV4-3 to TRBJ1-2; no reliable D call. The sequence derives from a man between 65 and 85 years old with urothelial cancer. The sequencing used PBMCs, collected around atezolizumab (anti-PD-L1) treatment. CDR3 DNA sequence: TGCGCCAGCAGCCAAGGCCCGGGAGCTTCCCACTATGGCTACACCTTC. Translating it yields CASSQGPGASHYGYTF.